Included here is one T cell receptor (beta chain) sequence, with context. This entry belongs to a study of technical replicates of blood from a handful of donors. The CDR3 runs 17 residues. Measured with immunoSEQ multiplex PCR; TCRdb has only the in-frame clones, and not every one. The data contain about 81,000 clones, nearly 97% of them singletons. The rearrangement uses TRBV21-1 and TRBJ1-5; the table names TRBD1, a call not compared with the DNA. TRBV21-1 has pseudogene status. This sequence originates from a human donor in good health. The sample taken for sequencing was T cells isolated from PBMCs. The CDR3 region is CASSRDQGKVGNQPQHF. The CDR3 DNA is TGTGCCAGCAGCAGAGATCAGGGTAAGGTAGGCAATCAGCCCCAGCATTTT.